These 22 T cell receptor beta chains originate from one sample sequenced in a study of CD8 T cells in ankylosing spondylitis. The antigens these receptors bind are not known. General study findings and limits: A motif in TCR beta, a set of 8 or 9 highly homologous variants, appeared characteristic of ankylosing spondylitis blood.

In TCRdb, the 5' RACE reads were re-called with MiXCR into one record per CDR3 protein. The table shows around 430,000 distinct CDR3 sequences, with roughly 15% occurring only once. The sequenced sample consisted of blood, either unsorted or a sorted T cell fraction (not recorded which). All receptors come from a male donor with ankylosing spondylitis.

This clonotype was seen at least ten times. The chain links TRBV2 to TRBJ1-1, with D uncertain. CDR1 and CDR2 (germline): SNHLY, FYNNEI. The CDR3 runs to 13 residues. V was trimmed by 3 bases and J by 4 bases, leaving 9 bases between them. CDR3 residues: CASSDQGSTEAFF. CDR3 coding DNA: TGTGCCAGCAGTGATCAAGGGTCCACTGAAGCTTTCTTT.

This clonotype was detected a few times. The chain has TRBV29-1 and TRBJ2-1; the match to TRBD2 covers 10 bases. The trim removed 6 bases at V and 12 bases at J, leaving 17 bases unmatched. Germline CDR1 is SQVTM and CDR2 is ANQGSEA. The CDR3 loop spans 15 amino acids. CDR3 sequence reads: CSVLRGSGGLRVQFF. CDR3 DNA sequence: TGCAGCGTCCTGAGAGGTAGCGGGGGGCTGAGGGTGCAGTTCTTC.

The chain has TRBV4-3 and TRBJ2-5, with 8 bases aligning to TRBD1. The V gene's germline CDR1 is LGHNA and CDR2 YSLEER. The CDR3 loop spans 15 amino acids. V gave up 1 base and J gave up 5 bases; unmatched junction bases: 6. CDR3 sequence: CASSQGDRGLETQYF. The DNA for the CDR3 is TGCGCCAGCAGCCAAGGAGACAGGGGACTGGAGACCCAGTACTTC.

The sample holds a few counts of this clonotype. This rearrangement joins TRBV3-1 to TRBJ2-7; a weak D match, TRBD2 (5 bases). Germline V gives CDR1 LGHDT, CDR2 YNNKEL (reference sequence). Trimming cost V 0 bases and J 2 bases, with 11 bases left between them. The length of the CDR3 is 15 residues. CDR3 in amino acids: CASSQDGGLTYEQYF. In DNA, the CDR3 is TGTGCCAGCAGCCAAGATGGAGGCTTGACCTACGAGCAGTACTTC.

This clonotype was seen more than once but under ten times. The CDR3 loop reads CASMRGPSYEQYF. The CDR3 DNA sequence: TGTGCCAGCATGAGGGGGCCCTCCTACGAGCAGTACTTC. The chain links TRBV2 to TRBJ2-7; TRBD1 matches 7 bases. Germline CDR1 SNHLY, CDR2 FYNNEI. Germline trimming cut 7 bases from V and 0 bases from J; bases unmatched to any gene: 3. This CDR3 comprises 13 residues.

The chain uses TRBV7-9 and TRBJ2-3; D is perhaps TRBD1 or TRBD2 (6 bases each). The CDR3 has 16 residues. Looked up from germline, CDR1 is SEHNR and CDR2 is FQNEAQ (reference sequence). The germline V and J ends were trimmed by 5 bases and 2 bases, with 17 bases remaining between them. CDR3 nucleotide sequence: TGTGCCAGCAGCCCTAGGGGGGCAGGGCCCACAGATACGCAGTATTTT. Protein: CASSPRGAGPTDTQYF.

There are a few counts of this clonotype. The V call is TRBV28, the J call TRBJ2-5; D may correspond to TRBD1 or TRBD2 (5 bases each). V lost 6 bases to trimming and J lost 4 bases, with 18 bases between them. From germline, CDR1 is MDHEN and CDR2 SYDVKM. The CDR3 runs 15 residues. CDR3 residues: CASRTGTLPGETQYF. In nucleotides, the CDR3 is TGTGCCAGCAGAACCGGGACCCTGCCAGGAGAGACCCAGTACTTC.

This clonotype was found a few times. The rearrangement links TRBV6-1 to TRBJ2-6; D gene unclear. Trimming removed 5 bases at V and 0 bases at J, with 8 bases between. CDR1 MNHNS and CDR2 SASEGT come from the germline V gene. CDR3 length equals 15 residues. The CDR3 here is CASSRFHSGANVLTF. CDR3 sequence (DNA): TGTGCCAGCAGTCGTTTCCACTCTGGGGCCAACGTCCTGACTTTC.

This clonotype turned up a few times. DNA for the CDR3: TGCGCCAGCAGCCAATCCCGGTGGGAAAGGGCGCCAGGAGATACGCAGTATTTT. This encodes CASSQSRWERAPGDTQYF. This chain connects TRBV4-1 to TRBJ2-3; no firm D call. Looked up from germline, CDR1 is MGHRA and CDR2 is YSYEKL. CDR3 length: 18 amino acids. The V end lost 2 bases, the J end lost 5 bases, and 23 bases lay between the germline ends.

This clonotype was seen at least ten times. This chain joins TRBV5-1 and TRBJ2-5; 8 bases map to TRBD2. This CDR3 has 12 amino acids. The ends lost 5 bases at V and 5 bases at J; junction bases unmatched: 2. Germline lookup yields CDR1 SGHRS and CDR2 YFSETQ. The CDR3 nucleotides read TGCGCCAGCAGAGGGACTAGGGAGACCCAGTACTTC. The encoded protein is CASRGTRETQYF.

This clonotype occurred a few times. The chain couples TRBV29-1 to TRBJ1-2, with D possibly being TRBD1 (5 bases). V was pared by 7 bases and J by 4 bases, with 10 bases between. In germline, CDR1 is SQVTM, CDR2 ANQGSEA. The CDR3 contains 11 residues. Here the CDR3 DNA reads TGCAGCGCTCAGGGTTTCTATGGCTACACCTTC. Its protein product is CSAQGFYGYTF. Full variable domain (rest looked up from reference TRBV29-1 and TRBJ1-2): SAVISQKPSRDICQRGTSLTIQCQVDSQVTMMFWYRQQPGQSLTLIATANQGSEATYESGFVIDKFPISRPNLTFSTLTVSNMSPEDSSIYLCSAQGFYGYTFGSGTRLTVV.

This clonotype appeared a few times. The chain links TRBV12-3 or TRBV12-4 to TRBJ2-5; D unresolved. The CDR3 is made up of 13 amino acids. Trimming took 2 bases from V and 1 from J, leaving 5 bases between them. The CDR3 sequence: CASSLQSQETQYF. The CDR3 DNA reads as TGTGCCAGCAGTTTACAGAGCCAAGAGACCCAGTACTTC.

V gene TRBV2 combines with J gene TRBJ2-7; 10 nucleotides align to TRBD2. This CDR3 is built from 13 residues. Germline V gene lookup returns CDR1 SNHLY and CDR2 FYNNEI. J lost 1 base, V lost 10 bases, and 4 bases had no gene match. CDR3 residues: CATSGRASYEQYF. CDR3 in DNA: TGTGCCACCAGCGGGAGGGCGTCCTACGAGCAGTACTTC.

The DNA for the CDR3 is TGTGCCAGCAGCCAAGGGTTCAGGGAAGGCAGTTCACCCCTCCACTTT. Amino acids: CASSQGFREGSSPLHF. This rearrangement joins TRBV3-1 to TRBJ1-6; a possible D gene is TRBD1 (5 bases). With 1 base removed from V and 9 bases from J, the gap between germline ends came to 16 bases. The CDR3 runs 16 residues. In germline, CDR1 is LGHDT, CDR2 YNNKEL (reference sequence).

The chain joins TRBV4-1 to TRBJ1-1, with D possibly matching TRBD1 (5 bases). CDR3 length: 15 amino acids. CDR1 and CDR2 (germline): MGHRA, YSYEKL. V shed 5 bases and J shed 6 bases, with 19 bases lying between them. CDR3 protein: CASSEVVGGAPEAFF. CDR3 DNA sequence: TGCGCCAGCAGCGAGGTGGTCGGCGGGGCCCCTGAAGCTTTCTTT.

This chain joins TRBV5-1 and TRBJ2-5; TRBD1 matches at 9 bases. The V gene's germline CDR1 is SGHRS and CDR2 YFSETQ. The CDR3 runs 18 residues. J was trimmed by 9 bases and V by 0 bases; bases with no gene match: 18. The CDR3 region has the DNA TGCGCCAGCAGCTTGGGGCCCGGGACAGGGACTGCCGAAGGGTCCCAGTACTTC. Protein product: CASSLGPGTGTAEGSQYF.

Here the CDR3 DNA reads TGTGCCAGCAGCTGGGGAGTGCTAGGTAATTCACCCCTCCACTTT. This gives the protein CASSWGVLGNSPLHF. This chain uses TRBV7-8 with TRBJ1-6; no clear D gene. This CDR3 contains 15 residues. CDR1 and CDR2 from the germline V gene are SGHVS and FQNEAQ. Trimming left V 4 bases short and J 6 bases short, with 13 bases between.

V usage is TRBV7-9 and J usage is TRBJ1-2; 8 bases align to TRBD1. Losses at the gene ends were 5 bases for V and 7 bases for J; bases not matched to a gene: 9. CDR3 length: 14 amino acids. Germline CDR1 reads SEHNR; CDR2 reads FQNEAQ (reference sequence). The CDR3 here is CASSAGGAVGGYTF. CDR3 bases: TGTGCCAGCAGCGCAGGGGGCGCGGTGGGTGGCTACACCTTC.

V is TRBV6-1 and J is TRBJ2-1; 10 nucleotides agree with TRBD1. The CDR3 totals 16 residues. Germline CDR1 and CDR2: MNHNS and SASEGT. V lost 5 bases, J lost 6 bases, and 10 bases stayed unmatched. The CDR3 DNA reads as TGTGCCAGCAGTCGAGCCGGGACAGGGGCGTCCAATGAGCAGTTCTTC. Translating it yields CASSRAGTGASNEQFF.

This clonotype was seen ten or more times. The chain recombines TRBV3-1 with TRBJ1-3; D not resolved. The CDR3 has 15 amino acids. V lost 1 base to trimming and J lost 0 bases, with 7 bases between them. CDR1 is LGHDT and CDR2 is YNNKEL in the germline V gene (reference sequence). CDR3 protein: CASSQAPGSGNTIYF. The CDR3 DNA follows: TGTGCCAGCAGCCAAGCGCCCGGCTCTGGAAACACCATATATTTT.

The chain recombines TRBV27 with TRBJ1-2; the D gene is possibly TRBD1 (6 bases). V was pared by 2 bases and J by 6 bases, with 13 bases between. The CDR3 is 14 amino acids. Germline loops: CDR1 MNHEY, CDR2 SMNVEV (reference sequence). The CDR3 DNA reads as TGTGCCAGCAGTTTAGAGGGCAGGGGAAATGGCTACACCTTC. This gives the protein CASSLEGRGNGYTF.

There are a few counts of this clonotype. CDR3 residues: CASSNSVPYGYTF. The CDR3, as DNA: TGTGCCAGCAGCAACTCGGTACCATATGGCTACACCTTC. The chain uses TRBV2 and TRBJ1-2; no clear D gene. With 6 bases removed from V and 5 bases from J, the gap between germline ends came to 13 bases. Germline assignment: CDR1 SNHLY and CDR2 FYNNEI. The CDR3 runs to 13 residues. The whole variable domain, remainder taken from reference TRBV2 and TRBJ1-2, is EPEVTQTPSHQVTQMGQEVILRCVPISNHLYFYWYRQILGQKVEFLVSFYNNEISEKSEIFDDQFSVERPDGSNFTLKIRSTKLEDSAMYFCASSNSVPYGYTFGSGTRLTVV.